The TCR beta chain described here comes from a study of ipilimumab plus nivolumab after autologous stem cell transplantation. As for the study in general: A median of 8 nivolumab and a few ipilimumab doses were given. The DLBCL cohort had primary refractory and relapsed disease, with 18-month progression-free survival of approximately 87% and 28%.

The germline V gene encodes CDR1 GTSNPN and CDR2 SVGIG (reference sequence). This CDR3 region has 16 residues. Data came from immunoSEQ multiplex PCR; TCRdb stores just in-frame clones and leaves some out. The sample lists tens of thousands of clones, approximately 86% occurring once. Ipilimumab, 1 mg/kg, started 14 to 28 days after autologous transplant. Patients got 3 mg/kg IV nivolumab weeks 1, 4, 7, 10, then biweekly through week 26. The genes are TRBV30 and TRBJ2-5; weak D call: TRBD1 (7 bases). The J call may not be correct, given that the DNA end is closer to TRBJ2-7. The origin of this receptor is a male donor with diffuse large B-cell lymphoma. The sequences come from PBMCs, collected in a trial of ipilimumab plus nivolumab as post-transplant consolidation. CDR3 sequence: CAWSVGGTASSYEQYF. CDR3 bases: TGTGCCTGGAGTGTAGGGGGGACAGCTTCATCCTACGAGCAGTACTTC.